This T cell receptor beta chain was obtained from a study of T-cell memory formation after mild COVID-19. Via MiXCR, TCRdb re-called the 5' RACE reads, giving one row per CDR3 protein. This table has about 240,000 distinct CDR3 sequences, approximately 9% appearing once. V lost 3 bases to trimming and J lost 14 bases; unmatched junction nucleotides: 2. This CDR3 is built from 11 residues. The sample comprised PBMCs or a T cell subset sorted from them (not recorded which). This sequence was found in a man aged 18 to 30 who had mild COVID-19 (a few samples of this study predate the infection). Cell type and time point are not known. The V and J genes are TRBV12-3 or TRBV12-4 and TRBJ2-1; 9 bases agree with TRBD1. The CDR3 coding sequence is TGTGCCAGCAGTTTGGGACAGGGCAAGTTCTTC. Its protein product is CASSLGQGKFF.